A selection of T cell receptor beta chains follows, all from one sample in a study of T cells after yellow fever vaccination. MiXCR was run by TCRdb on the 5' RACE reads, yielding one entry per CDR3 protein. The sample includes 150,000 or so distinct CDR3 sequences, around 6.3% seen only once; the top ten take approximately 0.67%. The sequencing used CD4+ T cells sorted from PBMCs, collected 10 days after the yellow fever booster vaccination. These receptor sequences come from a man younger than 40 who received the YFV17D yellow fever vaccine. Each CDR3 is given with its conserved first and last residue. The D gene is left open where the match is weak. A clone size is listed for some rows: how often the clone was seen (once, few, many), or a class if it is expanded.

TRBV5-1,many,TRBJ2-7,TRBD1,TGCGCCAGCAGCCATGGGGGGACAGGGGGCAGTGAGCAGTACTTC,CASSHGGTGGSEQYF
TRBV7-2,many,TRBJ1-1,NA,TGTGCCAGCAGCCAAGGCCCAGGTTGGAGCACTGAAGCTTTCTTT,CASSQGPGWSTEAFF
TRBV11-2,many,TRBJ2-5,NA,TGTGCCAGCAGCTTAGGGGCAGCCCCCCAAGGGGAGACCCAGTACTTC,CASSLGAAPQGETQYF
TRBV20-1,many,TRBJ2-7,NA,TGCAGTGCTAGGCTAGGCACCTCCAACGAGCAGTACTTC,CSARLGTSNEQYF
TRBV18,NA,TRBJ1-3,NA,TGTGCCAGCTCCCAGGGACGGCGGGACGGAAACACCATATATTTT,CASSQGRRDGNTIYF
TRBV7-2,many,TRBJ2-7,NA,TGTGCCAGCAGATCCCTCGACGAGGGGGAGCAGTACTTC,CASRSLDEGEQYF
TRBV28,few,TRBJ1-5,NA,TGTGCCAGCAGTTTAATCGATTATAGCAATCAGCCCCAGCATTTT,CASSLIDYSNQPQHF
TRBV11-1,NA,TRBJ2-1,NA,TGTGCCAGCAGCAACAGACAGTACAATGAGCAGTTCTTC,CASSNRQYNEQFF
TRBV5-5,many,TRBJ2-3,TRBD2,TGTGCCAGCAGCTTGGGCGGACTAGCGGTAACAGATACGCAGTATTTT,CASSLGGLAVTDTQYF
TRBV2,many,TRBJ2-2,NA,TGTGCCAGCGGGGCCTTGAACACCGGGGAGCTGTTTTTT,CASGALNTGELFF
TRBV27,few,TRBJ1-2,TRBD1,TGTGCCAGCAGTTTATCCATATCGGGACAGGGGAATTATGGCTACACCTTC,CASSLSISGQGNYGYTF
TRBV7-2,many,TRBJ2-2,NA,TGTGCCAGCAGCCCCACCCACGGGGAGCTGTTTTTT,CASSPTHGELFF
TRBV4-3,many,TRBJ2-1,NA,TGCGCCAGCAGCCAATTGGGAGCGGGTGCGGAGAATGAGCAGTTCTTC,CASSQLGAGAENEQFF
TRBV7-2,many,TRBJ2-3,NA,TGTGCCAGCAGCTCCGGACAGAAGCGAGATACGCAGTATTTT,CASSSGQKRDTQYF
TRBV3-1,few,TRBJ2-6,NA,TGTGCCAGCAGCCAATCGTTGGGTGGGGCCAACGTCCTGACTTTC,CASSQSLGGANVLTF
TRBV24-1,few,TRBJ2-2,NA,TGTGCCAACGACAGGGAGGGGTACACCGGGGAGCTGTTTTTT,CANDREGYTGELFF
TRBV15,many,TRBJ2-3,NA,TGTGCCACCAGCAGAGATAGGGGCGGAGATACGCAGTATTTT,CATSRDRGGDTQYF
TRBV20-1,many,TRBJ2-7,TRBD2,TGCAGTGCTAAACCCGGGACTAGCGCATCCTACGAGCAGTACTTC,CSAKPGTSASYEQYF
TRBV28,many,TRBJ2-3,NA,TGTGCCAGCAGTAAGGGGCCGCGCACAGATACGCAGTATTTT,CASSKGPRTDTQYF
TRBV12-3/TRBV12-4,many,TRBJ1-5,NA,TGTGCCAGCGGGAGGGAGTCTAGCAATCAGCCCCAGCATTTT,CASGRESSNQPQHF